The clone carrying this TCR beta chain has a handful of counts. Antigen: not known. The CDR3 length is 17 residues. Germline trimming cut 3 bases from V and 0 bases from J; bases unmatched to any gene: 2. CDR1 is PRHDT and CDR2 is FYEKMQ in the germline V gene (reference sequence). Study-wide results and limits: The TCR gene usage of tumor memory CD4+ T cells clustered together with blood and lymph node memory CD4+ cells and with lymph node naive CD4+ cells. Tumor-infiltrating Treg TCR alpha and beta sequences overlapped most with tumor naive CD4+ T cells, then blood naive.

After constant-region reverse-primer amplification, full-length variable regions underwent semi-nested PCR with Nested Universal Primer A. TCRdb passed the 5' RACE reads through MiXCR, listing each CDR3 protein once. The data hold fewer than 40,000 distinct CDR3 sequences, with roughly 24% observed a single time. Sequenced material: memory CD4+ T cells sorted from blood. Subset reported: memory CD4+ T cells, CD4+CD45RO+CD25-. This receptor was taken from a female donor with breast cancer. The J gene is TRBJ2-3, the V gene TRBV13, with 14 bases matching TRBD2. CDR3 bases: TGTGCCAGCAGCTTCAGACTAGCGGGGGGGAGCACAGATACGCAGTATTTT. Amino acid sequence: CASSFRLAGGSTDTQYF.